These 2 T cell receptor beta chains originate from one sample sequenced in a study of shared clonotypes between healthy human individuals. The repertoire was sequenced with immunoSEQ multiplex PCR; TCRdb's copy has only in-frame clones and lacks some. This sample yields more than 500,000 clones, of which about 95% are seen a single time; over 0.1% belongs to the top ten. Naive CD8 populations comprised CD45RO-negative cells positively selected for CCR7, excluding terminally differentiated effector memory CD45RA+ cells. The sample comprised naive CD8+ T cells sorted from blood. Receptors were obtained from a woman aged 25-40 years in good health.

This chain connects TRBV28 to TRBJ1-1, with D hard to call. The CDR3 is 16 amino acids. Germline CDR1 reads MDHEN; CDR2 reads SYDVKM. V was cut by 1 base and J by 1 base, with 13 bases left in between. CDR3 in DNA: TGTGCCAGCAGTTTATTCGGCCAGGCGAGGAACACTGAAGCTTTCTTT. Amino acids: CASSLFGQARNTEAFF.

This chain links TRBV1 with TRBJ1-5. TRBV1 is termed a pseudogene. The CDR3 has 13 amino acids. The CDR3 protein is CTSSRCSNQPQHF. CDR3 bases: TGCACCAGCAGCCGTTGTAGCAATCAGCCCCAGCATTTT.